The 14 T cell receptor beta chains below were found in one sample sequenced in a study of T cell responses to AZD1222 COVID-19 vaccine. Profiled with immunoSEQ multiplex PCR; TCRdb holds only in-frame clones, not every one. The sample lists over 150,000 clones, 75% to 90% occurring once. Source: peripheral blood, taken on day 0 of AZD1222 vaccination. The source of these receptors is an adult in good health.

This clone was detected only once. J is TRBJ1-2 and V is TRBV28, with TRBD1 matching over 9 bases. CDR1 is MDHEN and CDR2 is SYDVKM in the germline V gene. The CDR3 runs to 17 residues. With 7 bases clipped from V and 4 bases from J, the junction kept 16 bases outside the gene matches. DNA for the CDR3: TGTGCCAGCACCCTAAGTGGGGTACAGGGGGCGATCTATGGCTACACCTTC. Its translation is CASTLSGVQGAIYGYTF.

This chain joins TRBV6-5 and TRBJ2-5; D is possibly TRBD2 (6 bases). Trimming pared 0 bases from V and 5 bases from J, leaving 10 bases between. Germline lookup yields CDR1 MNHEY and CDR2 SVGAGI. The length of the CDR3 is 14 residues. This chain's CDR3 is CASSYSEGQETQYF. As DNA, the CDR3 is TGTGCCAGCAGTTACTCGGAGGGCCAGGAGACCCAGTACTTC.

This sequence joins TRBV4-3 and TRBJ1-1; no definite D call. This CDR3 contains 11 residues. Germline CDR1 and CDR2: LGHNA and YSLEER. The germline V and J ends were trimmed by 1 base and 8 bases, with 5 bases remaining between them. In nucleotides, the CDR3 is TGCGCCAGCAGCCAAGGCAGCGAAGCTTTCTTT. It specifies CASSQGSEAFF.

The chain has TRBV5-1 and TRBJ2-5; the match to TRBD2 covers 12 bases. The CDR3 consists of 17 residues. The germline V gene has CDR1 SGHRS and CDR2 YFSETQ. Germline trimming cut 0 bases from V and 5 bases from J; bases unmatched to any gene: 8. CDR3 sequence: CASSLGLTSGRWETQYF. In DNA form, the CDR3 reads TGCGCCAGCAGCTTGGGGTTGACTAGCGGGAGATGGGAGACCCAGTACTTC. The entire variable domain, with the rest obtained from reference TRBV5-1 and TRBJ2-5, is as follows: KAGVTQTPRYLIKTRGQQVTLSCSPISGHRSVSWYQQTPGQGLQFLFEYFSETQRNKGNFPGRFSGRQFSNSRSEMNVSTLELGDSALYLCASSLGLTSGRWETQYFGPGTRLLVL.

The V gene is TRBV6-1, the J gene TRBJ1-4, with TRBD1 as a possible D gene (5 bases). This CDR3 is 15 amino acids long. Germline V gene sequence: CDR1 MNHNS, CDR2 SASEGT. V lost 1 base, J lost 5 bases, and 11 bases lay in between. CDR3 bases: TGTGCCAGCAGTGAAGAGGGGATGGGGAATGAAAAACTGTTTTTT. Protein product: CASSEEGMGNEKLFF.

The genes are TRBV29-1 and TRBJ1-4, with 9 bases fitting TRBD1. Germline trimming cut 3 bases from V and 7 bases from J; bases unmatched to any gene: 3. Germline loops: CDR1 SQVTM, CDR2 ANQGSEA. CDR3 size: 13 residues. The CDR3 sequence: CSVDGTGSEKLFF. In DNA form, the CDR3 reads TGCAGCGTTGACGGGACAGGGAGTGAAAAACTGTTTTTT.

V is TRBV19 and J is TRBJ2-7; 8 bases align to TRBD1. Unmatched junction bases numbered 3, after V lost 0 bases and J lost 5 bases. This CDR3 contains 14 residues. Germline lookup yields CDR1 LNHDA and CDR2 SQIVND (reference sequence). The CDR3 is CASSIDSTGDEQYF. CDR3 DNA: TGTGCCAGTAGTATAGATTCGACAGGGGACGAGCAGTACTTC. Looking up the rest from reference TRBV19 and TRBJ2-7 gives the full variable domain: DGGITQSPKYLFRKEGQNVTLSCEQNLNHDAMYWYRQDPGQGLRLIYYSQIVNDFQKGDIAEGYSVSREKKESFPLTVTSAQKNPTAFYLCASSIDSTGDEQYFGPGTRLTVT.

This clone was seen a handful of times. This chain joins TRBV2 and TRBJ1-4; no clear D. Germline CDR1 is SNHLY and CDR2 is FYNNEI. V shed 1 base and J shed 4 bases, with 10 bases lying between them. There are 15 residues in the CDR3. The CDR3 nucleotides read TGTGCCAGCAGTGAAGAAGGGATACGTAATGAAAAACTGTTTTTT. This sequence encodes CASSEEGIRNEKLFF.

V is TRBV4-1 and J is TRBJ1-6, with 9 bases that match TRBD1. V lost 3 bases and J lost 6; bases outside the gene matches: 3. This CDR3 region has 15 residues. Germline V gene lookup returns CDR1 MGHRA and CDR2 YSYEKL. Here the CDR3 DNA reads TGCGCCAGCAGCCAGGGGGACAGGGTTAATTCACCCCTCCACTTT. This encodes CASSQGDRVNSPLHF.

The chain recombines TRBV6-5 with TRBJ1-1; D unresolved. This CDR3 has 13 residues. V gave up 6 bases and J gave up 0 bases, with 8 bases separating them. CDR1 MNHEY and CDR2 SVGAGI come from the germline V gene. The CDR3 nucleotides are TGTGCCAGCAGGTGGGGATTGAACACTGAAGCTTTCTTT. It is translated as CASRWGLNTEAFF.

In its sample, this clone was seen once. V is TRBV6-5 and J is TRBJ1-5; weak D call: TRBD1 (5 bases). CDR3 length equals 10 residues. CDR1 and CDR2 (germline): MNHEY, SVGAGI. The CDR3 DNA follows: TGTGCGGGGGGTACTCAGCCCCAGCATTTT. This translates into CAGGTQPQHF.

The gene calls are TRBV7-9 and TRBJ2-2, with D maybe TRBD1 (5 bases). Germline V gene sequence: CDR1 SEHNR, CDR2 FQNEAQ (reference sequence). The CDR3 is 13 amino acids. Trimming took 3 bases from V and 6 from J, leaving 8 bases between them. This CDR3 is CASSFQGAGELFF. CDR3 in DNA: TGTGCCAGCAGCTTCCAGGGTGCCGGGGAGCTGTTTTTT.

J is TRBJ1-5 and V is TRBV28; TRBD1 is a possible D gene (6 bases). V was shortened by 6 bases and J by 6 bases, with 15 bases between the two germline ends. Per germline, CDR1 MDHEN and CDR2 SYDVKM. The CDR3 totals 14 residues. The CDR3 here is CASSPRGNPQPQHF. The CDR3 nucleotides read TGTGCCAGCAGCCCTAGGGGGAATCCTCAGCCCCAGCATTTT.

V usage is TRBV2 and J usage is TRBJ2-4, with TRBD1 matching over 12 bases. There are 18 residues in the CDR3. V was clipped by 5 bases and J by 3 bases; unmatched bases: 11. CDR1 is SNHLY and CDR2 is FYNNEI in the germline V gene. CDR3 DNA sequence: TGTGCCAGCAGTTATCCGGGACAGGGGGCCGGGGACAAAAACATTCAGTACTTC. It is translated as CASSYPGQGAGDKNIQYF.